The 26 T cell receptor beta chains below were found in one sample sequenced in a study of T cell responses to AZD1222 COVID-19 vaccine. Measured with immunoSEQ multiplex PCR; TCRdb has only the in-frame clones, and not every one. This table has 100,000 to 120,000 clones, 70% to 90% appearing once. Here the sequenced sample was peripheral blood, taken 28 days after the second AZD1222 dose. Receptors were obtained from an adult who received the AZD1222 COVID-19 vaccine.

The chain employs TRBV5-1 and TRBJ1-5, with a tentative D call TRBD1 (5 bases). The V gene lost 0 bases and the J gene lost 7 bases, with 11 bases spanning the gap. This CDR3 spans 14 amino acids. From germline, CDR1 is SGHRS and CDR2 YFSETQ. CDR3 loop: CASSLGQGEQPQHF. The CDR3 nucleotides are TGCGCCAGCAGCTTGGGCCAGGGAGAGCAGCCCCAGCATTTT.

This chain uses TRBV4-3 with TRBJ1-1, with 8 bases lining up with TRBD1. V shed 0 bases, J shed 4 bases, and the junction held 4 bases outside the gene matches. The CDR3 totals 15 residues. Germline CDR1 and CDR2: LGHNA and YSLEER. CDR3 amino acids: CASSQDQGARTEAFF. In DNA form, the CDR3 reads TGCGCCAGCAGCCAAGATCAGGGGGCGCGCACTGAAGCTTTCTTT.

CDR3 in DNA: TGTGCCAGCAGTGGTAGCGGGGGGGCCTCCTACAATGAGCAGTTCTTC. The encoded protein is CASSGSGGASYNEQFF. The chain carries TRBV6-1 and TRBJ2-1; the match to TRBD2 covers 11 bases. Trimming removed 4 bases from V and 0 bases from J; junction bases left unmatched: 2. CDR1 MNHNS and CDR2 SASEGT come from the germline V gene. The CDR3 sequence is 16 residues long.

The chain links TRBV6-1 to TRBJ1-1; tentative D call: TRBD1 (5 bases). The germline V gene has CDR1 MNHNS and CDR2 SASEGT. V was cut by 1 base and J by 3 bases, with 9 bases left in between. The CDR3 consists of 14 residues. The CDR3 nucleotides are TGTGCCAGCAGTGAAGTCGACAGCTACACTGAAGCTTTCTTT. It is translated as CASSEVDSYTEAFF.

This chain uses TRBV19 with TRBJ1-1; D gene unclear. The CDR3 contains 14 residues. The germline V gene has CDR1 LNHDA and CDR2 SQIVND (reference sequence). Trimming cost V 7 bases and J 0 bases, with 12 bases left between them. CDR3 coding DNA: TGTGCCAGTAACTACGGGCAGATGAACACTGAAGCTTTCTTT. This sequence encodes CASNYGQMNTEAFF. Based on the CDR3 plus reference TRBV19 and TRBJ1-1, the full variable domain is DGGITQSPKYLFRKEGQNVTLSCEQNLNHDAMYWYRQDPGQGLRLIYYSQIVNDFQKGDIAEGYSVSREKKESFPLTVTSAQKNPTAFYLCASNYGQMNTEAFFGQGTRLTVV.

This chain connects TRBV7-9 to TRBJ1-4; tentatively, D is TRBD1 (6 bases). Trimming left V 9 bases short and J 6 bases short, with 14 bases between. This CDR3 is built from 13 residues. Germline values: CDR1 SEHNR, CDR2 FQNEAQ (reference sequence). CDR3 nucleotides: TGTGCCAGTAAGCCGACAGGAGATGAAAAACTGTTTTTT. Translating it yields CASKPTGDEKLFF.

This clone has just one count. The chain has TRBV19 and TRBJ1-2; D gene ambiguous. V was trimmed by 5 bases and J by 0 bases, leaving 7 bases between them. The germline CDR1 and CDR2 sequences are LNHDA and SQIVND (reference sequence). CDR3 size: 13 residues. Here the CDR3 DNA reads TGTGCCAGTAGTTCCTCAGCTAACTATGGCTACACCTTC. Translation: CASSSSANYGYTF.

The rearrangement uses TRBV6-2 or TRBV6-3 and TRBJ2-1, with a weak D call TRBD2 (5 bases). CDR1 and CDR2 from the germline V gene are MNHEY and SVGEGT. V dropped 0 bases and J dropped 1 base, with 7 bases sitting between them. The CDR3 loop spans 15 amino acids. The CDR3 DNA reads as TGTGCCAGCAGTTACTCGGGCGGGTCCTACAATGAGCAGTTCTTC. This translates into CASSYSGGSYNEQFF.

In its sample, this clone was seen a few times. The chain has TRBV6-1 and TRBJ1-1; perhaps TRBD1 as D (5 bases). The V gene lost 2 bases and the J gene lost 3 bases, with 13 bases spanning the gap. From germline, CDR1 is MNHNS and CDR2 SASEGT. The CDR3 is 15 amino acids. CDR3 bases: TGTGCCAGCAGTGAACTGGCAGGGAGGGACACTGAAGCTTTCTTT. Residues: CASSELAGRDTEAFF.

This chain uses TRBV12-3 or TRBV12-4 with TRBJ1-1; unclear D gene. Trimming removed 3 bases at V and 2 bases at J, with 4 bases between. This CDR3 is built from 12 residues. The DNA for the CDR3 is TGTGCCAGCAGTTTGTTAAACACTGAAGCTTTCTTT. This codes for CASSLLNTEAFF.

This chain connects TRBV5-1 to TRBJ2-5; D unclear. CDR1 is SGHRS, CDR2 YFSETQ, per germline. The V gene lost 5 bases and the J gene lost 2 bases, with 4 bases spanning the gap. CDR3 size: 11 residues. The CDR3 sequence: CASREQETQYF. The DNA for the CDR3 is TGCGCCAGCAGGGAACAAGAGACCCAGTACTTC.

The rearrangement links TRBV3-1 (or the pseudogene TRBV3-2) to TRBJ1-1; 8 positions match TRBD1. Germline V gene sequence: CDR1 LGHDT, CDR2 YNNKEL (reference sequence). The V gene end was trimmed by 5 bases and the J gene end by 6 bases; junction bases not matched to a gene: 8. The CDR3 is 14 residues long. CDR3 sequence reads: CASSSPDRVAEAFF. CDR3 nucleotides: TGTGCCAGCAGCTCCCCGGACAGGGTCGCTGAAGCTTTCTTT.

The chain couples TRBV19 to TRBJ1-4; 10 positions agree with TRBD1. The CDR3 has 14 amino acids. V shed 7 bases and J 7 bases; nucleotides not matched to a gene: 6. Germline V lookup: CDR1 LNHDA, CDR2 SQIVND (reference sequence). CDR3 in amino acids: CASKAWTGGEKLFF. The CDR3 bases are TGTGCCAGTAAAGCCTGGACAGGGGGTGAAAAACTGTTTTTT.

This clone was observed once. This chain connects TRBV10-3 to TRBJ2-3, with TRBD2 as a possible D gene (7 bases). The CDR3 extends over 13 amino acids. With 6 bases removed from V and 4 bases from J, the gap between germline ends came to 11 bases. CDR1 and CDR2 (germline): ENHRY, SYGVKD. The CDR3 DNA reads TGTGCCATCAGAGGGGGGGCCGCAGATACGCAGTATTTT. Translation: CAIRGGAADTQYF.

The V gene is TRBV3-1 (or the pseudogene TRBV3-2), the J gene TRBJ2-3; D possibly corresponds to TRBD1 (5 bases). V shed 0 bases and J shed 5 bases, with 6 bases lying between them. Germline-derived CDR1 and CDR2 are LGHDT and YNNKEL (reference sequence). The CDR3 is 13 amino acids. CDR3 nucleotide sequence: TGTGCCAGCAGCCAAGATACAGGAGATACGCAGTATTTT. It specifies CASSQDTGDTQYF.

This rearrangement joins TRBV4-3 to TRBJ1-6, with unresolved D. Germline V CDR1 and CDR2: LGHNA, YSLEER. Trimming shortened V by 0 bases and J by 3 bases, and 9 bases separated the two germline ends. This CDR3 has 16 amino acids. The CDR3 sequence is CASSQDPNNYNSPLHF. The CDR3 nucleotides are TGCGCCAGCAGCCAAGATCCCAACAACTATAATTCACCCCTCCACTTT.

CDR3 bases: TGTGCCAGCTCACCTGGCGGCGGGTATGGCTACACCTTC. It yields the protein CASSPGGGYGYTF. The chain joins TRBV18 to TRBJ1-2; D is undetermined. This CDR3 has 13 amino acids. Trimming pared 3 bases from V and 5 bases from J, leaving 10 bases between. CDR1 and CDR2 (germline): KGHSH, LQKENI.

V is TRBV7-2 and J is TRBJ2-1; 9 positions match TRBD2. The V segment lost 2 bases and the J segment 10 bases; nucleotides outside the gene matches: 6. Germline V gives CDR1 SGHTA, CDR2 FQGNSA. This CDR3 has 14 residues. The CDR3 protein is CASSLIAGGVEQFF. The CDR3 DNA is TGTGCCAGCAGCTTAATCGCGGGGGGGGTCGAGCAGTTCTTC.

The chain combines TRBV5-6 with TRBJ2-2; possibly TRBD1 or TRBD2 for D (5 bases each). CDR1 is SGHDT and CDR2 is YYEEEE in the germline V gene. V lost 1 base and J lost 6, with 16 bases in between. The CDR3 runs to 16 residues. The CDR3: CASSLRGRVVSGELFF. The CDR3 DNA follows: TGTGCCAGCAGCTTGAGGGGACGGGTCGTTTCCGGGGAGCTGTTTTTT.

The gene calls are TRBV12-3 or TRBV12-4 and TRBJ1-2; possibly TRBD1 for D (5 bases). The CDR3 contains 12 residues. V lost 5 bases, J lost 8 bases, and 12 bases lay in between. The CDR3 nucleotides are TGTGCCAGCAGTCCTAGTGGGGACGGCTACACCTTC. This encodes CASSPSGDGYTF.

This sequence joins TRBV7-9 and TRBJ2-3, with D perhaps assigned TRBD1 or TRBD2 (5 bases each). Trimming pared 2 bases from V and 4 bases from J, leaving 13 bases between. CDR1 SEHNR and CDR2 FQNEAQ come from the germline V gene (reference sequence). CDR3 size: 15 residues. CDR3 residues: CASSLSWGKADTQYF. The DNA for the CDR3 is TGTGCCAGCAGCTTATCGTGGGGGAAGGCAGATACGCAGTATTTT.

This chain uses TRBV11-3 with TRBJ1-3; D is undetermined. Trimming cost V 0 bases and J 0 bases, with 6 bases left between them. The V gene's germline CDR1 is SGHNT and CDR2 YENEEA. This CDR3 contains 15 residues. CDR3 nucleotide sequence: TGTGCCAGCAGCTTAGACCATTCCTCTGGAAACACCATATATTTT. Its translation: CASSLDHSSGNTIYF.

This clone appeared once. CDR3 amino acids: CATSDTGQAGADTQYF. The CDR3 DNA is TGTGCCACCAGTGACACCGGACAGGCTGGGGCAGATACGCAGTATTTT. The genes are TRBV24-1 and TRBJ2-3; 7 positions agree with TRBD1. Germline V gives CDR1 KGHDR, CDR2 SFDVKD. This CDR3 has 16 residues. V lost 4 bases to trimming and J lost 4 bases; unmatched junction nucleotides: 10.

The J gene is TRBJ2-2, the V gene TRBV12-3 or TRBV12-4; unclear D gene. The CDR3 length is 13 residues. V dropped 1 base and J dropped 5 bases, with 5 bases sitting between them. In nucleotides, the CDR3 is TGTGCCAGCAGTTTAGTAGGTACCGGGGAGCTGTTTTTT. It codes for CASSLVGTGELFF.

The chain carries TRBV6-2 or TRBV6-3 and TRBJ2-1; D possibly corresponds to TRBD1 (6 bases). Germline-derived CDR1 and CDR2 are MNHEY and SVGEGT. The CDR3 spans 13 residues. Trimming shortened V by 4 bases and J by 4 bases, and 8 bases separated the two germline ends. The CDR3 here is CASSSTGYNEQFF. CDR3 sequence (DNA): TGTGCCAGCAGTTCTACAGGGTACAATGAGCAGTTCTTC.

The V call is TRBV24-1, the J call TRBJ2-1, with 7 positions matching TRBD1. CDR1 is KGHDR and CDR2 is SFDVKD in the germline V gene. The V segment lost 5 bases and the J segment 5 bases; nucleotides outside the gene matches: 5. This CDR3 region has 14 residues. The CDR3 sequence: CATSAEGAHNEQFF. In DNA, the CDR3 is TGTGCCACCAGTGCCGAGGGGGCCCACAATGAGCAGTTCTTC.